The T cell receptor beta chain under discussion was sequenced for a study of T cell repertoires in cytomegalovirus infection. Germline loops: CDR1 SGHVS, CDR2 FNYEAQ. V lost 5 bases, J lost 2 bases, and 15 bases stayed unmatched. The CDR3 extends over 18 amino acids. For this clonotype: Its target is not known.

In TCRdb, the reads were re-called with MiXCR into one record per CDR3 protein. Among about half a million distinct CDR3 sequences, 42% were seen once, and the ten largest hold around 45%. The specimen comprised cultured PBMCs, sampled from culture after CMV antigen stimulation. The V gene is TRBV7-6, the J gene TRBJ2-4, with 7 positions matching TRBD1. The clonotype was recovered from a human donor in good health (CMV status not recorded). Some clones in this sample may be carry-over from other donors' samples. CDR3 DNA: TGTGCCAGCAGCCTGGGGGAAGGGACAGCTCTCCCCAAAAACATTCAGTACTTC. It is translated as CASSLGEGTALPKNIQYF.